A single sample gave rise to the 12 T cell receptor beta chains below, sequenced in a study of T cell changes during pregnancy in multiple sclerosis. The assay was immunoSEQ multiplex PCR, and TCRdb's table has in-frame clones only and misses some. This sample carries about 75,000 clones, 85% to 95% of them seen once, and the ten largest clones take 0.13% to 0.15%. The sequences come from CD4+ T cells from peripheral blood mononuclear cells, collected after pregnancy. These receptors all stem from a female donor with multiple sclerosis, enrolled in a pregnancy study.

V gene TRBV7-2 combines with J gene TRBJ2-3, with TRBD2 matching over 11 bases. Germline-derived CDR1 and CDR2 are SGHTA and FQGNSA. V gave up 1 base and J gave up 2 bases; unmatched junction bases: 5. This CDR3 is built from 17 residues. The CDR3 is CASSLVSTSGNTDTQYF. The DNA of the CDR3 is TGTGCCAGCAGCTTAGTATCGACTAGCGGGAACACAGATACGCAGTATTTT.

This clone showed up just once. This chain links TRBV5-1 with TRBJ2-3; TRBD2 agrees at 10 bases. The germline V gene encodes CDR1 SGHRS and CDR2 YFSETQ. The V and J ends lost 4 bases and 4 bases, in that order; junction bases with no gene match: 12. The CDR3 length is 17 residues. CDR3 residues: CASSLSPSGRAADTQYF. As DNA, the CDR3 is TGCGCCAGCAGCCTTTCCCCAAGCGGGAGGGCCGCAGATACGCAGTATTTT. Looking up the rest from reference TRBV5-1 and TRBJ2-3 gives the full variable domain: KAGVTQTPRYLIKTRGQQVTLSCSPISGHRSVSWYQQTPGQGLQFLFEYFSETQRNKGNFPGRFSGRQFSNSRSEMNVSTLELGDSALYLCASSLSPSGRAADTQYFGPGTRLTVL.

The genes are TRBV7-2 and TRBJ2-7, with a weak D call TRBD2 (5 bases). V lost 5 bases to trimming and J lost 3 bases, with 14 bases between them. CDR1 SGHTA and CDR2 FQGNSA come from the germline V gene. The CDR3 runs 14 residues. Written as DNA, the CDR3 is TGTGCCAGCAGCCCCCGGATGGGGAGCTACGAGCAGTACTTC. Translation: CASSPRMGSYEQYF.

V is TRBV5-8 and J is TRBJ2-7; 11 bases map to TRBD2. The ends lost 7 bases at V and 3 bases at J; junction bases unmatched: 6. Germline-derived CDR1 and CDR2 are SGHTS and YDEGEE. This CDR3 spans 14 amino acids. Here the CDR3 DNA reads TGTGCCAGCTACGGGACTAGCGGTTTCTACGAGCAGTACTTC. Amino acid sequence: CASYGTSGFYEQYF.

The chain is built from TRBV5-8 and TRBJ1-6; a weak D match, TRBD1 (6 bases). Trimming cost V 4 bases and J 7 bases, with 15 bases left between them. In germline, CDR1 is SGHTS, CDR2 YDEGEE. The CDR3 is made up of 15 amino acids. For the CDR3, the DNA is TGTGCCAGCAGCGCCAGACAGGCGGACAATTCACCCCTCCACTTT. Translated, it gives CASSARQADNSPLHF. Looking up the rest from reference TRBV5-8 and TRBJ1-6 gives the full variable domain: EAGVTQSPTHLIKTRGQQATLRCSPISGHTSVYWYQQALGLGLQFLLWYDEGEERNRGNFPPRFSGRQFPNYSSELNVNALELEDSALYLCASSARQADNSPLHFGNGTRLTVT.

CDR3 loop: CASSEFTAAPYNEQFF. CDR3 in DNA: TGTGCCAGCAGTGAATTCACAGCTGCCCCCTACAATGAGCAGTTCTTC. V is TRBV25-1 and J is TRBJ2-1, with no clear D. Trimming removed 1 base from V and 2 bases from J, with 12 bases in between. This CDR3 has 16 residues. Germline V lookup: CDR1 MGHDK, CDR2 SYGVNS.

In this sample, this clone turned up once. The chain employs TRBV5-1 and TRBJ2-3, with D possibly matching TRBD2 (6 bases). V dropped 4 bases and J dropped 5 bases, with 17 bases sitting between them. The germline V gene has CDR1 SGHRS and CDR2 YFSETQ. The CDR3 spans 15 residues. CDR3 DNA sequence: TGCGCCAGCAGCGGTAGCGGTTCCCTCGGAGATACGCAGTATTTT. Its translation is CASSGSGSLGDTQYF.

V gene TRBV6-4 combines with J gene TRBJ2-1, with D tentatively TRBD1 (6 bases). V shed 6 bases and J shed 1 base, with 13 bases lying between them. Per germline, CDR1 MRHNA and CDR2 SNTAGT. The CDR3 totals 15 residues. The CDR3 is CASSPGQGSYNEQFF. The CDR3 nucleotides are TGTGCCAGCAGCCCCGGGCAGGGGTCCTACAATGAGCAGTTCTTC.

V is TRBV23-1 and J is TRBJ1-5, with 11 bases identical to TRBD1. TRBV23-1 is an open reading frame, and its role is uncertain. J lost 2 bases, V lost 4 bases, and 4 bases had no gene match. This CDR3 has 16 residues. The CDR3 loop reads CASSPRTGGGNQPQHF. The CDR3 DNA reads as TGCGCCAGCAGTCCCCGGACAGGGGGCGGCAATCAGCCCCAGCATTTT.

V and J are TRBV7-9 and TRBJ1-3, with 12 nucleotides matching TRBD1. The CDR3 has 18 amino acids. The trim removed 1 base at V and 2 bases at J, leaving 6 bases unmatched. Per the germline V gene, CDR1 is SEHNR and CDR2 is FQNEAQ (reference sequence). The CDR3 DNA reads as TGTGCCAGCAGCTTAGGGGACAGGGGGCGCGTCGCTGGAAACACCATATATTTT. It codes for CASSLGDRGRVAGNTIYF.

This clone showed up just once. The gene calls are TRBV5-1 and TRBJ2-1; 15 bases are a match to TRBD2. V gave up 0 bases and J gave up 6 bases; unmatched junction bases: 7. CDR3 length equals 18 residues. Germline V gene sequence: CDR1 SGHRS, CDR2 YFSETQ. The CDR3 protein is CASSLEQPGLAGGNEQFF. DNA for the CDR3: TGCGCCAGCAGCTTGGAGCAGCCGGGACTAGCGGGGGGCAATGAGCAGTTCTTC.

The CDR3 DNA reads as TGTGCCAGCTCACAAGCCAGGACAGAGAACACTGAAGCTTTCTTT. This gives the protein CASSQARTENTEAFF. V usage is TRBV18 and J usage is TRBJ1-1, with D tentatively TRBD1 (6 bases). The CDR3 has 15 residues. The V gene's germline CDR1 is KGHSH and CDR2 LQKENI. With 4 bases removed from V and 1 base from J, the gap between germline ends came to 13 bases.